Listed below are T cell receptor beta chains from one sample, sequenced in a study of cytomegalovirus exposure and HLA in healthy donors. The table came from immunoSEQ multiplex PCR; TCRdb's copy has only in-frame clones and leaves some out. The sample shows about 120,000 clones, more than 80% of them seen only once. Source material: PBMCs. Source of these receptors: a man aged 35-49 years in good health and CMV-seronegative. Each CDR3 is given with its conserved first and last residue. The order of the fields is V gene, J gene, D gene, clone size, CDR3 protein, CDR3 DNA. The D gene is left open where the match is weak. Only part of the rows carry a size: once, few, many, or a class if the clone is expanded.

V gene: TRBV28; J gene: TRBJ1-2; D gene: -; clone size: -; CDR3 protein: CASIEGSRGYGYTF; CDR3 DNA: TGTGCCAGCATTGAGGGAAGTCGAGGCTATGGCTACACCTTC
V gene: TRBV9; J gene: TRBJ1-3; D gene: -; clone size: -; CDR3 protein: CASSGRDTPSGNTIYF; CDR3 DNA: TGTGCCAGCAGCGGACGGGACACTCCATCTGGAAACACCATATATTTT
V gene: TRBV30; J gene: TRBJ2-1; D gene: -; clone size: -; CDR3 protein: CAWSVFNNEQFF; CDR3 DNA: TGTGCCTGGAGTGTTTTTAACAATGAGCAGTTCTTC
V gene: TRBV27; J gene: TRBJ1-1; D gene: TRBD1; clone size: -; CDR3 protein: CASIAQGAVPEAFF; CDR3 DNA: TGTGCCAGCATCGCCCAGGGGGCCGTACCTGAAGCTTTCTTT
V gene: TRBV28; J gene: TRBJ2-5; D gene: -; clone size: -; CDR3 protein: CASSFPQGLGETQYF; CDR3 DNA: TGTGCCAGCAGTTTCCCACAGGGATTAGGGGAGACCCAGTACTTC
V gene: TRBV4-2; J gene: TRBJ2-5; D gene: -; clone size: few; CDR3 protein: CASSQIGTHQETQYF; CDR3 DNA: TGTGCCAGCAGCCAAATAGGGACTCACCAAGAGACCCAGTACTTC
V gene: TRBV2; J gene: TRBJ2-7; D gene: -; clone size: -; CDR3 protein: CASRPGLSSYEQYF; CDR3 DNA: TGTGCCAGCAGACCGGGACTGTCCTCCTACGAGCAGTACTTC
V gene: TRBV7-3; J gene: TRBJ2-3; D gene: -; clone size: -; CDR3 protein: CASSPNGLVSGNRTHRYAVF; CDR3 DNA: TGTGCCAGCAGCCCCAATGGTTTGGTTTCGGGGAACAGAACGCACAGATACGCAGTATTT
V gene: TRBV6-5; J gene: TRBJ1-2; D gene: -; clone size: -; CDR3 protein: CASSYSRAGVYGYTF; CDR3 DNA: TGTGCCAGCAGTTACTCGAGGGCAGGGGTCTATGGCTACACCTTC
V gene: TRBV19; J gene: TRBJ1-2; D gene: -; clone size: -; CDR3 protein: CASSPRGGGYTF; CDR3 DNA: TGTGCCAGTAGTCCCAGGGGCGGTGGCTACACCTTC
V gene: TRBV18; J gene: TRBJ1-4; D gene: -; clone size: -; CDR3 protein: CASHSGGASTNEKLFF; CDR3 DNA: TGTGCCAGCCACTCCGGTGGGGCTTCGACTAATGAAAAACTGTTTTTT
V gene: TRBV10-1; J gene: TRBJ1-2; D gene: TRBD1; clone size: -; CDR3 protein: CASRVRQGPNYGYTF; CDR3 DNA: TGCGCCAGCAGGGTAAGACAGGGGCCTAACTATGGCTACACCTTC
V gene: TRBV11-2; J gene: TRBJ1-2; D gene: TRBD1; clone size: -; CDR3 protein: CASSRVDRENGYTF; CDR3 DNA: TGTGCCAGCAGCCGCGTTGACAGGGAAAATGGCTACACCTTC
V gene: TRBV7-9; J gene: TRBJ1-2; D gene: -; clone size: -; CDR3 protein: CASSPDQGHYRYGYTF; CDR3 DNA: TGTGCCAGCAGCCCCGATCAGGGACATTACCGATATGGCTACACCTTC
V gene: TRBV2; J gene: TRBJ2-3; D gene: TRBD2; clone size: few; CDR3 protein: CASSSLAGGGTDTQYF; CDR3 DNA: TGTGCCAGCAGTTCACTAGCGGGGGGGGGCACAGATACGCAGTATTTT
V gene: TRBV28; J gene: TRBJ2-1; D gene: -; clone size: -; CDR3 protein: CASSTSPLHEQFF; CDR3 DNA: TGTGCCAGCAGTACCAGCCCACTACATGAGCAGTTCTTC
V gene: TRBV28; J gene: TRBJ2-6; D gene: -; clone size: few; CDR3 protein: CAASQESGANGLTF; CDR3 DNA: TGTGCCGCTTCACAAGAATCTGGGGCCAACGGCCTGACTTTC
V gene: TRBV9; J gene: TRBJ2-4; D gene: -; clone size: -; CDR3 protein: CASSVEVGGSKNIQYF; CDR3 DNA: TGTGCCAGCAGCGTAGAAGTGGGGGGATCCAAAAACATTCAGTACTTC
V gene: TRBV7-2; J gene: TRBJ1-2; D gene: -; clone size: -; CDR3 protein: CASTPRFGQFYGYTF; CDR3 DNA: TGTGCCAGCACCCCTCGCTTTGGACAGTTTTATGGCTACACCTTC
V gene: TRBV19; J gene: TRBJ2-1; D gene: TRBD1; clone size: once; CDR3 protein: CASSTQGIEQFF; CDR3 DNA: TGTGCCAGTAGTACACAGGGGATTGAGCAGTTCTTC
V gene: TRBV5-1; J gene: TRBJ2-5; D gene: TRBD2; clone size: -; CDR3 protein: CASSFPRGGQETQYF; CDR3 DNA: TGCGCCAGCAGCTTTCCCCGGGGGGGACAAGAGACCCAGTACTTC
V gene: TRBV4-1; J gene: TRBJ1-1; D gene: -; clone size: -; CDR3 protein: CASSRVENTEAFF; CDR3 DNA: TGCGCCAGCAGCCGAGTTGAGAACACTGAAGCTTTCTTT